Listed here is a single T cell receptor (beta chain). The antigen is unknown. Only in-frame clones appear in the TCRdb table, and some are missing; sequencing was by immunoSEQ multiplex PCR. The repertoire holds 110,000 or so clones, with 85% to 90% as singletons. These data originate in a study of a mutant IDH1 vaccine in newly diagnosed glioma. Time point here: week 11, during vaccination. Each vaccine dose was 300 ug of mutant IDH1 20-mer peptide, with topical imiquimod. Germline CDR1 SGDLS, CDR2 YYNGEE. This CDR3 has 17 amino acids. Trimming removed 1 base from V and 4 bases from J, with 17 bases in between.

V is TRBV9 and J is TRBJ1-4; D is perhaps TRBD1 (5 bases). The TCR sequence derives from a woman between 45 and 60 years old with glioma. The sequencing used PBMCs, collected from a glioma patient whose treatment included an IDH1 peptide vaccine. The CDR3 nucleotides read TGTGCCAGCAGCGTAAGCCCCCTGAGGAGGGGTAATGAAAAACTGTTTTTT. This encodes CASSVSPLRRGNEKLFF.